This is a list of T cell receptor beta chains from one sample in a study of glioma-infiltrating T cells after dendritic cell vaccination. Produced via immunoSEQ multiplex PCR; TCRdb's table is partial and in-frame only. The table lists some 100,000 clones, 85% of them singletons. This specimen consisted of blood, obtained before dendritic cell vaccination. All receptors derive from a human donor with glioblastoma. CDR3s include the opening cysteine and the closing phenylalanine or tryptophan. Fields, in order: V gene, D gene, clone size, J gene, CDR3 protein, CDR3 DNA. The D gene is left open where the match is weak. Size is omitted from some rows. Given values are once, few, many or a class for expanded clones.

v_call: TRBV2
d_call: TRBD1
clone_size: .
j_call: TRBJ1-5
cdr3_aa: CASSGTGGIGQPQHF
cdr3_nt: TGTGCCAGCAGCGGGACAGGGGGCATCGGTCAGCCCCAGCATTTT

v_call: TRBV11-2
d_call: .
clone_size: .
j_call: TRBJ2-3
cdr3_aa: CASSLGGRQGTDTQYF
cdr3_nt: TGTGCCAGCAGCTTAGGTGGTCGACAGGGCACAGATACGCAGTATTTT

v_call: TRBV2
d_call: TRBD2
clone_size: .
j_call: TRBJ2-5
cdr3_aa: CASSEAGASGETQYF
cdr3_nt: TGTGCCAGCAGTGAAGCGGGGGCTAGCGGGGAGACCCAGTACTTC

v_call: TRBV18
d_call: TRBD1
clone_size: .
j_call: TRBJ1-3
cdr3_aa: CASSPQGGDENTIYF
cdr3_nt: TGTGCCAGCTCACCTCAGGGGGGCGATGAGAACACCATATATTTT

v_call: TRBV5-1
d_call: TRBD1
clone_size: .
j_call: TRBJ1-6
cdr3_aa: CASSSGTGSSPLHF
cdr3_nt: TGCGCCAGCAGCTCCGGGACAGGGAGTTCACCCCTCCACTTT

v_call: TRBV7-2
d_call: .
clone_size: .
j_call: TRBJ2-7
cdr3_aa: CASSLVVGTPPYEQYF
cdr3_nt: TGTGCCAGCAGCTTAGTGGTGGGGACACCTCCCTACGAGCAGTACTTC

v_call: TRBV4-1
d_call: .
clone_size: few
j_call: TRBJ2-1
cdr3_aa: CASSQDLTSRNNEQFF
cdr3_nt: TGCGCCAGCAGCCAAGATCTAACTAGCCGGAACAATGAGCAGTTCTTC

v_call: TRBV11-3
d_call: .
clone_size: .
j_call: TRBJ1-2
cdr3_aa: CASSSGWGSEGGYTF
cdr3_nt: TGTGCCAGCAGCTCCGGGTGGGGCTCGGAGGGTGGCTACACCTTC

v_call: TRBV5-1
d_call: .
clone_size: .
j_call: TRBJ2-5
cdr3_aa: CASRPRQGGGETQYF
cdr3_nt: TGCGCCAGCAGACCGAGACAGGGAGGAGGGGAGACCCAGTACTTC

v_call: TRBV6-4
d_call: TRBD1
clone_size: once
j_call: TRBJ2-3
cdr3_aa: CASSDSTQGADTQYF
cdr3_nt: TGTGCCAGCAGTGACTCGACACAGGGGGCGGATACGCAGTATTTT

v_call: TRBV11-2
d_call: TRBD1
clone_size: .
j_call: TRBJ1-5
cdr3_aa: CASSITGESQPQHF
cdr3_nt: TGTGCCAGCAGCATCACAGGGGAGTCTCAGCCCCAGCATTTT

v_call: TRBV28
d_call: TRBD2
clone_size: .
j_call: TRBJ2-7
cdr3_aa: CASIPGSNGGREQYF
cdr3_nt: TGTGCCAGCATCCCCGGATCGAACGGCGGGAGGGAGCAGTACTTC

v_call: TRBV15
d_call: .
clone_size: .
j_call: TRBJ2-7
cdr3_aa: CATSRDLYEQYF
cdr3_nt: TGTGCCACCAGCAGAGACCTGTACGAGCAGTACTTC

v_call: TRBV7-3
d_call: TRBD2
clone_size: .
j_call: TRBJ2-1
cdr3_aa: CASSFRTSGRHEQFF
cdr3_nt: TGTGCCAGCAGCTTTCGGACTAGCGGGAGACATGAGCAGTTCTTC

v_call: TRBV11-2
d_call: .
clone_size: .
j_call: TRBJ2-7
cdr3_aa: CASSLEPKGGQYEQYF
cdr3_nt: TGTGCCAGCAGCTTAGAGCCGAAGGGCGGGCAGTACGAGCAGTACTTC

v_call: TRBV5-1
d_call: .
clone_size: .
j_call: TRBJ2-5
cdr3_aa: CASSRQPRYQETQYF
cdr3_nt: TGCGCCAGCAGCAGACAGCCAAGGTACCAAGAGACCCAGTACTTC

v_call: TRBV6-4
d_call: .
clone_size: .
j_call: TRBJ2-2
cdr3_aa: CASRKQGTFGDGELFF
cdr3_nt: TGTGCCAGCAGGAAGCAGGGGACATTTGGGGACGGGGAGCTGTTTTTT

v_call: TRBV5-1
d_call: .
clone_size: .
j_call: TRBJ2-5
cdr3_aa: CASSSGQGGGETQYF
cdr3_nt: TGCGCCAGCAGCTCCGGACAGGGAGGGGGAGAGACCCAGTACTTC

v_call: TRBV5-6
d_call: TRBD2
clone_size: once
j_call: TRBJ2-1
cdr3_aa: CASSLGGGPQHNEQFF
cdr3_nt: TGTGCCAGCAGCTTGGGCGGGGGGCCCCAGCACAATGAGCAGTTCTTC

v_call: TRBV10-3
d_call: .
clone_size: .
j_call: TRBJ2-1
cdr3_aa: CAISQKERVYEQFF
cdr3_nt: TGTGCCATCAGCCAAAAGGAGAGGGTCTATGAGCAGTTCTTC

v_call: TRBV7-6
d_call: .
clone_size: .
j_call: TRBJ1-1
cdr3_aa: CASSARDRPSEAFF
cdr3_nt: TGTGCCAGCAGCGCCCGCGACAGGCCCTCTGAAGCTTTCTTT

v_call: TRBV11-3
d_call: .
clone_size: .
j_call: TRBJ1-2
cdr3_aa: CASSSRVTDGYTF
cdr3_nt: TGTGCCAGCAGTTCCCGGGTCACGGATGGCTACACCTTC

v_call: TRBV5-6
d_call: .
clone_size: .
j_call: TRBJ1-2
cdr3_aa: CASSFWGREGVDGYTF
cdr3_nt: TGTGCCAGCAGCTTCTGGGGCCGCGAAGGGGTTGATGGCTACACCTTC

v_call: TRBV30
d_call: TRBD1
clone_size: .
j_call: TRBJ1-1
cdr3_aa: CAWEDRGVTEAFF
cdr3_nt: TGTGCCTGGGAGGACAGGGGAGTCACTGAAGCTTTCTTT

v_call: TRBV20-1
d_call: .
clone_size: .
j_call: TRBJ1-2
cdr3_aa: CSAGHGNGYTF
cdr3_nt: TGCAGTGCCGGACACGGTAATGGCTACACCTTC

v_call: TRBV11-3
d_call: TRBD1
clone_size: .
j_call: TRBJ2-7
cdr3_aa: CASSPKTGGYEQYF
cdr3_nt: TGTGCCAGCAGCCCGAAGACAGGGGGCTACGAGCAGTACTTC

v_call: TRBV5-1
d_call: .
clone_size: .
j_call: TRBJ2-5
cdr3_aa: CASSLDYRQETQYF
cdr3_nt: TGCGCCAGCAGCTTGGATTACAGACAAGAGACCCAGTACTTC

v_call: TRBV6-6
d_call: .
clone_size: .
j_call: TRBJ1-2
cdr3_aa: CARADGYTF
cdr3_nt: TGTGCCAGGGCTGATGGCTACACCTTC

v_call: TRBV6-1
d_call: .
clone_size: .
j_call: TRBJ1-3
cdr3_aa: CASRQAGARNTIYF
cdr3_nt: TGTGCCAGCCGTCAGGCGGGGGCCAGGAACACCATATATTTT

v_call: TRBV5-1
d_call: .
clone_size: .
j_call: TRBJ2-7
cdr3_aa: CASSLQTGNYEQYF
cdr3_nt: TGCGCCAGCAGCCTCCAGACAGGCAACTACGAGCAGTACTTC

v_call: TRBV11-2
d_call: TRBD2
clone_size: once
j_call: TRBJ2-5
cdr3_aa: CASSRVAGGPETQYF
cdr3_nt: TGTGCCAGCAGCAGGGTAGCGGGGGGGCCGGAGACCCAGTACTTC

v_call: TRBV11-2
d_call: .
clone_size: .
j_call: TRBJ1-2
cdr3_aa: CASSLRPGDYGYTF
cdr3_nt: TGTGCCAGCAGCTTACGTCCAGGGGACTATGGCTACACCTTC

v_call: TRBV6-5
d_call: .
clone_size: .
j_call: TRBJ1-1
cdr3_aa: CAIFGRGGTEAFF
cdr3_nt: TGTGCCATCTTCGGCCGGGGAGGCACTGAAGCTTTCTTT

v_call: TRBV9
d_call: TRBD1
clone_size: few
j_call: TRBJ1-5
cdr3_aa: CASSVGTGEKPQHF
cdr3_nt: TGTGCCAGCAGCGTAGGGACAGGGGAGAAGCCCCAGCATTTT

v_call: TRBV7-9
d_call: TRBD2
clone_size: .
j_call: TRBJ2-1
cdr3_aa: CASSPGTSGRVGEQFF
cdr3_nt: TGTGCCAGCAGCCCCGGGACTAGCGGGAGGGTAGGTGAGCAGTTCTTC

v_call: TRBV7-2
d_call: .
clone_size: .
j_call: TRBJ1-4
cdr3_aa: CASSLENTAAKLFF
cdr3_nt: TGTGCCAGCAGCTTAGAGAACACCGCGGCGAAACTGTTTTTT

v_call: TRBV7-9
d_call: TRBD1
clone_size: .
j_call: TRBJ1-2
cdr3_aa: CASSLGTGYGYTF
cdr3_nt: TGTGCCAGCAGCTTAGGGACAGGCTACGGCTACACCTTC

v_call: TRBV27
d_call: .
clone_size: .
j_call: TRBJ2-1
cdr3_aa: CATRQDSLLSSYNEQFF
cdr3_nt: TGTGCCACCCGACAGGACTCCCTCTTAAGCTCCTACAATGAGCAGTTCTTC

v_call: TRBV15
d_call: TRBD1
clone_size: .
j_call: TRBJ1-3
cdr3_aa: CATSGGQFSGNTIYF
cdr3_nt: TGTGCCACCAGCGGGGGACAGTTCTCTGGAAACACCATATATTTT

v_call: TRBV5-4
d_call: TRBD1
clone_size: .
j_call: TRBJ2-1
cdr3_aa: CASSLWTGGKNEQFF
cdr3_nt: TGTGCCAGCAGCCTATGGACAGGGGGCAAGAATGAGCAGTTCTTC

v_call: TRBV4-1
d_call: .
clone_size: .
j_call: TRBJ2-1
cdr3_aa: CASSQDLGARNEQFF
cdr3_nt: TGCGCCAGCAGCCAAGATTTGGGGGCGAGGAATGAGCAGTTCTTC

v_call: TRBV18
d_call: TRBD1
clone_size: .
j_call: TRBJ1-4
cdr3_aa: CASSPGQGNEKLFF
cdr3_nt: TGTGCCAGCTCCCCGGGACAGGGGAATGAAAAACTGTTTTTT

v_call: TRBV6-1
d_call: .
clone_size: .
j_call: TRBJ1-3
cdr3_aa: CASTLDRVSGNTIYF
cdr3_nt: TGTGCCAGCACCCTAGACAGAGTCTCTGGAAACACCATATATTTT

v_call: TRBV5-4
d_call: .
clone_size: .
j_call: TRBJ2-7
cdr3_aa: CASSLAWGYEQYF
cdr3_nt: TGTGCCAGCAGCTTGGCCTGGGGCTACGAGCAGTACTTC

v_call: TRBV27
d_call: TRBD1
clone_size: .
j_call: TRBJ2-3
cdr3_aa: CASSFPGTGSNTQYF
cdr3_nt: TGTGCCAGCAGTTTCCCCGGGACAGGGTCAAATACGCAGTATTTT

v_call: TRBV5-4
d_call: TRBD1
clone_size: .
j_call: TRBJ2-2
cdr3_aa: CASRYRGLGELFF
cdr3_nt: TGTGCCAGCAGGTACAGGGGGCTGGGGGAGCTGTTTTTT

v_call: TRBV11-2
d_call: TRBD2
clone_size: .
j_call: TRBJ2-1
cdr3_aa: CATSRLAGYNEQFF
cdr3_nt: TGTGCCACCAGCCGACTAGCTGGGTACAATGAGCAGTTCTTC

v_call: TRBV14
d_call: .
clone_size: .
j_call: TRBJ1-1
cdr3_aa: CASSQSGVATEAFF
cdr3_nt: TGTGCCAGCAGCCAATCAGGGGTCGCCACTGAAGCTTTCTTT

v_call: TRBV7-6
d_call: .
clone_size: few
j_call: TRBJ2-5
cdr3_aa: CASSLDPTGLQETQYF
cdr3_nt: TGTGCCAGCAGCTTAGATCCGACAGGACTCCAAGAGACCCAGTACTTC

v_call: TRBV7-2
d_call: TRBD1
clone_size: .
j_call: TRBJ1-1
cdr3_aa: CASSLADQGADTEAFF
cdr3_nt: TGTGCCAGCAGCTTAGCGGATCAGGGGGCGGACACTGAAGCTTTCTTT

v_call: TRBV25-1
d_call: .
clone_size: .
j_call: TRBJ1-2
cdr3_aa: CASSEWSRTPARGYTF
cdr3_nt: TGTGCCAGCAGTGAATGGTCAAGGACACCCGCGCGAGGCTACACCTTC

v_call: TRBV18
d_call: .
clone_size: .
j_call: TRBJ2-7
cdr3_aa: CASSPGPTYEQYF
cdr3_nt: TGTGCCAGCTCCCCTGGCCCGACCTACGAGCAGTACTTC

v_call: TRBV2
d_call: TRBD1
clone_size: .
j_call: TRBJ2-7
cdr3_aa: CASSDGTGMAQQQYF
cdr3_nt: TGTGCCAGCAGCGACGGGACAGGAATGGCCCAGCAGCAGTACTTC

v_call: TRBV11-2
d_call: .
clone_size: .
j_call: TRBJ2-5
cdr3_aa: CASSLDVREETQYF
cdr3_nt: TGTGCCAGCAGCTTAGATGTCAGGGAAGAGACCCAGTACTTC

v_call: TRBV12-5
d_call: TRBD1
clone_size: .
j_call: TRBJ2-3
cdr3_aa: CASGDRGLGTDTQYF
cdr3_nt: TGTGCTAGTGGTGACAGGGGGCTTGGCACAGATACGCAGTATTTT

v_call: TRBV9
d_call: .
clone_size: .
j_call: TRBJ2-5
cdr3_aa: CASSVEGGRETQYF
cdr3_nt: TGTGCCAGCAGCGTAGAGGGAGGACGAGAGACCCAGTACTTC

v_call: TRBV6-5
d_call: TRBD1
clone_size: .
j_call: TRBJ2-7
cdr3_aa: CASSYSAGGSYEQYF
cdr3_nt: TGTGCCAGCAGTTACTCAGCAGGGGGTTCCTACGAGCAGTACTTC

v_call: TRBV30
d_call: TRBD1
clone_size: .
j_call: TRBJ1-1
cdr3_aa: CAWSRGLDTEAFF
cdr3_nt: TGTGCCTGGAGCAGGGGGCTGGACACTGAAGCTTTCTTT